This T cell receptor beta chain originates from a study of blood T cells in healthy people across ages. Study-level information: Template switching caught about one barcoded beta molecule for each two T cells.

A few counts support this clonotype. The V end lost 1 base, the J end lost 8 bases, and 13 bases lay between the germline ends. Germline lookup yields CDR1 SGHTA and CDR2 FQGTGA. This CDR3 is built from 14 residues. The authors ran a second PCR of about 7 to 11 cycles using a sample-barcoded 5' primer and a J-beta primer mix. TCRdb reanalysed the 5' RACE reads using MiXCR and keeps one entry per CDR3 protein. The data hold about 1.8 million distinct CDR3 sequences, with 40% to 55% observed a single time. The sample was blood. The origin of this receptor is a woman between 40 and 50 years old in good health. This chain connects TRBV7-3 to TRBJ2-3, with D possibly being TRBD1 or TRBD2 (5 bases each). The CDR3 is CASSLRGTTSTQYF. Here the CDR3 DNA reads TGTGCCAGCAGCTTAAGGGGGACGACGAGTACGCAGTATTTT.